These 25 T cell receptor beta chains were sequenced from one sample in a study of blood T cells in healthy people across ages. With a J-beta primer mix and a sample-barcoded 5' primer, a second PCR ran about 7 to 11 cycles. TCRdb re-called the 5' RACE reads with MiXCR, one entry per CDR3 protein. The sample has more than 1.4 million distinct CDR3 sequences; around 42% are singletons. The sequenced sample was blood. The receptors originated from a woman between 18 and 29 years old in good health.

The CDR3 reads CASSLRLAGGWDNEQYF. DNA for the CDR3: TGTGCCAGCAGTCTTCGACTAGCGGGAGGGTGGGACAATGAGCAGTACTTC. The rearrangement joins TRBV6-6 to TRBJ2-1; 14 positions match TRBD2. The J call is in doubt because the DNA end fits TRBJ2-7 better. Germline values: CDR1 MNHNY, CDR2 SVGAGI (reference sequence). The CDR3 runs to 17 residues.

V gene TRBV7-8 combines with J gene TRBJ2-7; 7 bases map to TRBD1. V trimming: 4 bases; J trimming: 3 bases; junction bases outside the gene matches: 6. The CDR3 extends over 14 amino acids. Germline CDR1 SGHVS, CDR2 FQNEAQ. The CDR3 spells CASSSRTGDYEQYF. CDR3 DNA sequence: TGTGCCAGCAGCTCCAGGACAGGAGACTACGAGCAGTACTTC.

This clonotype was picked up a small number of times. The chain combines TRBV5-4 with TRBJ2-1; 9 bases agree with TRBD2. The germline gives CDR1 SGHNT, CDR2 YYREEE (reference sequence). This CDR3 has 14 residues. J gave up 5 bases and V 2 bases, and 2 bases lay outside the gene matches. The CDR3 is CASSLPSGNNEQFF. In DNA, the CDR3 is TGTGCCAGCAGCTTACCTAGCGGGAACAATGAGCAGTTCTTC.

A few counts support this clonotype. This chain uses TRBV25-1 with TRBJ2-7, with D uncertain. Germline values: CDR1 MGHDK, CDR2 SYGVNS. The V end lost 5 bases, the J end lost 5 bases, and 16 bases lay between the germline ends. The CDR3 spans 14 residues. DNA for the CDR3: TGTGCCAGCAGTCCCAGGATCCTTTCGGACGAGCAGTACTTC. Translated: CASSPRILSDEQYF.

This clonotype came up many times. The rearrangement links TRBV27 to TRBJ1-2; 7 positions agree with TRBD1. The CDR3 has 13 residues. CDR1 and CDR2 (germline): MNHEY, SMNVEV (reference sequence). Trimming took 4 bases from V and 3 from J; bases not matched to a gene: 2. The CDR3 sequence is CASSSGTDYGYTF. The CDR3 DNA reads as TGTGCCAGCAGTTCCGGGACAGACTATGGCTACACCTTC.

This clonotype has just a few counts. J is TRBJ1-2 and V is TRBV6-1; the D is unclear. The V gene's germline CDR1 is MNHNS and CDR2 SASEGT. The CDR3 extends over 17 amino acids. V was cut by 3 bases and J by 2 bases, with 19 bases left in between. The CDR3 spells CASSDRLRGAANYGYTF. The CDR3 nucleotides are TGTGCCAGCAGTGACCGCCTTCGCGGAGCCGCCAACTATGGCTACACCTTC.

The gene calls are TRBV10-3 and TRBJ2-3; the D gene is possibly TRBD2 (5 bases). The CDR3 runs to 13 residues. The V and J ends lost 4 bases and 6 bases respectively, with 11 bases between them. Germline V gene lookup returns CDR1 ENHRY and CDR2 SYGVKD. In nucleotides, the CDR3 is TGTGCCATCAGTGTTGGGCGAGGGGATACGCAGTATTTT. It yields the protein CAISVGRGDTQYF.

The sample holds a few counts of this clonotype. The CDR3 region is CASRDRGSSETQYF. The CDR3 coding sequence is TGTGCCAGCAGAGACAGGGGTTCATCAGAGACCCAGTACTTC. The chain uses TRBV6-6 and TRBJ2-5; 8 bases fit TRBD1. The CDR3 runs 14 residues. The germline V gene encodes CDR1 MNHNY and CDR2 SVGAGI (reference sequence). Trimming took 6 bases from V and 4 from J; bases not matched to a gene: 7.

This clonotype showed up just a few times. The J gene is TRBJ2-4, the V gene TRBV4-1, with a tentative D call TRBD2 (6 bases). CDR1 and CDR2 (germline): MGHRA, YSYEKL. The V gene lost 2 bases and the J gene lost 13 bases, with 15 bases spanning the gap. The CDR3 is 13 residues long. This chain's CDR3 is CASSQTGLTLQYF. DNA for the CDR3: TGCGCCAGCAGCCAAACGGGACTCACGTTACAGTACTTC.

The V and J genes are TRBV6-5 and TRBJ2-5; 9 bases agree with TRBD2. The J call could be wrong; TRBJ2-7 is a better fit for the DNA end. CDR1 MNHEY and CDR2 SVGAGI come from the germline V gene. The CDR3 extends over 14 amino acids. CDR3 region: CASSSLLAGNEQYF. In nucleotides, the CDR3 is TGTGCCAGCAGTTCCCTGCTAGCGGGAAACGAGCAGTACTTC.

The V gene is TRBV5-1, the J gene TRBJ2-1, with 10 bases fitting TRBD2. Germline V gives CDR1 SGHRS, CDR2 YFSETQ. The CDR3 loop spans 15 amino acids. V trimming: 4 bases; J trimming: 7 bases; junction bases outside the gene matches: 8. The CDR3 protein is CASSPAGGTWNEQFF. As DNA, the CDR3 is TGCGCCAGCAGCCCAGCGGGGGGGACTTGGAATGAGCAGTTCTTC.

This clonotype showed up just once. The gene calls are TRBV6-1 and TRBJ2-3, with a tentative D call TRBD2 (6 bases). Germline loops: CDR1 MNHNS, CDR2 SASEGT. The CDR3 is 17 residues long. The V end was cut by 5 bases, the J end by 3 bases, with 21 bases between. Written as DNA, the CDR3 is TGTGCCAGCAGTCCTACCGAACCTAGCGTGCGGACAGATACGCAGTATTTT. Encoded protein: CASSPTEPSVRTDTQYF.

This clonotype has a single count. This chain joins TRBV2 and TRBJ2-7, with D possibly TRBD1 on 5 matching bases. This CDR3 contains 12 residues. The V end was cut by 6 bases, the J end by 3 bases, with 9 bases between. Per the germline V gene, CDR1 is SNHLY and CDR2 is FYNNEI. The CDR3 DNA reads TGTGCCAGCAGAATCCAGGGCTACGAGCAGTACTTC. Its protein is CASRIQGYEQYF.

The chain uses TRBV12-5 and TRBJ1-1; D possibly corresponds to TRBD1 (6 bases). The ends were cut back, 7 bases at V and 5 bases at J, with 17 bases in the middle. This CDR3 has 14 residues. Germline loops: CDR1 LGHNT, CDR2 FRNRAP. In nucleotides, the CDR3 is TGTGCTAGTGCCGAGGGGGTAAAGGGAACTGAAGCTTTCTTT. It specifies CASAEGVKGTEAFF. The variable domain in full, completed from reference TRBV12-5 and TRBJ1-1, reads DARVTQTPRHKVTEMGQEVTMRCQPILGHNTVFWYRQTMMQGLELLAYFRNRAPLDDSGMPKDRFSAEMPDATLATLKIQPSEPRDSAVYFCASAEGVKGTEAFFGQGTRLTVV.

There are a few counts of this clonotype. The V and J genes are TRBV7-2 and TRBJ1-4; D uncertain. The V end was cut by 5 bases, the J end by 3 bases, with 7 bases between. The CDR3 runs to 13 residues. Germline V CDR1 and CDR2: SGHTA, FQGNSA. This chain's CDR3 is CASSGGPNEKLFF. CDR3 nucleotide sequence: TGTGCCAGCAGCGGCGGCCCTAATGAAAAACTGTTTTTT.

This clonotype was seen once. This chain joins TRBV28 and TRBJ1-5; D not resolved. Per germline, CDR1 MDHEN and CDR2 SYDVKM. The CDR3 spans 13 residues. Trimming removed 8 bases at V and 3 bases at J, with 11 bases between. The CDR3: CASRKQHNQPQHF. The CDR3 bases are TGTGCCAGCCGGAAACAGCACAATCAGCCCCAGCATTTT. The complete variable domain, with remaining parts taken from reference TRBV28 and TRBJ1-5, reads DVKVTQSSRYLVKRTGEKVFLECVQDMDHENMFWYRQDPGLGLRLIYFSYDVKMKEKGDIPEGYSVSREKKERFSLILESASTNQTSMYLCASRKQHNQPQHFGDGTRLSIL.

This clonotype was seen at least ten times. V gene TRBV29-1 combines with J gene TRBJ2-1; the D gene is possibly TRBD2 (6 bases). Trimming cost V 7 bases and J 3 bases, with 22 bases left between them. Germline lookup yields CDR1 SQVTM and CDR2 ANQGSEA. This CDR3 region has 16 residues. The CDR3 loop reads CSANRGGQGRYNEQFF. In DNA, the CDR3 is TGCAGCGCCAACCGCGGAGGGCAAGGGCGCTACAATGAGCAGTTCTTC.

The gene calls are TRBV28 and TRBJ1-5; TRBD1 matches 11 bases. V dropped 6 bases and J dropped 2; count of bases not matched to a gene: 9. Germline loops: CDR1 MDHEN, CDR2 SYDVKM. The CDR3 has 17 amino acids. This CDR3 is CASSPPPGQGGNQPQHF. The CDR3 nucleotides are TGTGCCAGCAGCCCCCCTCCGGGACAGGGGGGCAATCAGCCCCAGCATTTT.

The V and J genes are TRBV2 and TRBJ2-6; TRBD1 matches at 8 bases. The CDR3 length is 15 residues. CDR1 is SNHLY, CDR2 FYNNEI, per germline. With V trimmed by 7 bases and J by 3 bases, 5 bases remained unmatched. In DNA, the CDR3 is TGTGCCAGCATGACAGGGGCAGGTGGGGCCAACGTCCTGACTTTC. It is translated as CASMTGAGGANVLTF.

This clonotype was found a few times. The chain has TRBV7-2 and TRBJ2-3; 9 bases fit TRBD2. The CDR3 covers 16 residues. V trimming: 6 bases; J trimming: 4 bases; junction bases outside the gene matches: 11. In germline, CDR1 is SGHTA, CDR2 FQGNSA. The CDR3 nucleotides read TGTGCCAGCAGTCGCAATGCGGGACTAGCATCAGATACGCAGTATTTT. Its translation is CASSRNAGLASDTQYF.

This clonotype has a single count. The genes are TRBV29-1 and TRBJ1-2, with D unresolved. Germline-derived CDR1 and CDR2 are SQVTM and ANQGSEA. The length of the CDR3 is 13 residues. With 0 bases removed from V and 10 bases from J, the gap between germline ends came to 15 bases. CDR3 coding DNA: TGCAGCGTTGAAGACACGGGTGTTATGATCTACACCTTC. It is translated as CSVEDTGVMIYTF.

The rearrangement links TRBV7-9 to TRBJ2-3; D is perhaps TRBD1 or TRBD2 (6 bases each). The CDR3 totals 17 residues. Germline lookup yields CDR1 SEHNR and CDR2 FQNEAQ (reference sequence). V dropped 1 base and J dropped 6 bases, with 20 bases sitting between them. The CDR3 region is CASSLVVGGTKGDTQYF. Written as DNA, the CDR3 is TGTGCCAGCAGCTTAGTGGTTGGGGGGACAAAGGGCGATACGCAGTATTTT.

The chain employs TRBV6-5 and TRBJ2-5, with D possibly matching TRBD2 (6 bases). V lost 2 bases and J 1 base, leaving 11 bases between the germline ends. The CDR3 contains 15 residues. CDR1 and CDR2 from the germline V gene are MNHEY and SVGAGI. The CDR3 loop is CASSYEGSGQETQYF. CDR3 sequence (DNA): TGTGCCAGCAGTTACGAAGGTAGCGGCCAAGAGACCCAGTACTTC.

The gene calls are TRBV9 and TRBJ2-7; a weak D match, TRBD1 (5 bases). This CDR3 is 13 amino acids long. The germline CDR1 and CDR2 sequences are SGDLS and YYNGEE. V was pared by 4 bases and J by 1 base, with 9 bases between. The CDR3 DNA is TGTGCCAGCAGCTCCCGACAGTCCTACGAGCAGTACTTC. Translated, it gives CASSSRQSYEQYF.

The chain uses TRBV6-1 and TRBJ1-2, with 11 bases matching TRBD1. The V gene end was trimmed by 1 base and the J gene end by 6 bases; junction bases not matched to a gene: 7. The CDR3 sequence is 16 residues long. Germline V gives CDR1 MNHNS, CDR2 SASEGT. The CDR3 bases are TGTGCCAGCAGTGAAGGCCCCGGACAGGGGGCCCATGGCTACACCTTC. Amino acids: CASSEGPGQGAHGYTF.